Listed here are 10 T cell receptor beta chains from one sample, sequenced in a study of cytomegalovirus exposure and HLA in healthy donors. The PCR was carried out with 60 Vbeta primers and 13 Jbeta primers. The data were produced by immunoSEQ multiplex PCR, yet TCRdb's version contains in-frame clones alone and is incomplete. The sample has 130,000 to 150,000 clones, 79% seen once. The sequenced sample was PBMCs. These TCRs come from a woman in her forties in good health and CMV-seropositive.

This chain links TRBV29-1 with TRBJ1-1, with 8 bases that match TRBD1. With V trimmed by 7 bases and J by 3 bases, 10 bases remained unmatched. The CDR3 has 14 amino acids. Germline CDR1 reads SQVTM; CDR2 reads ANQGSEA. This chain's CDR3 is CSGRTGQVDTEAFF. The DNA for the CDR3 is TGCAGCGGGCGGACAGGGCAAGTTGACACTGAAGCTTTCTTT. The full variable domain, its missing parts supplied by reference TRBV29-1 and TRBJ1-1, is SAVISQKPSRDICQRGTSLTIQCQVDSQVTMMFWYRQQPGQSLTLIATANQGSEATYESGFVIDKFPISRPNLTFSTLTVSNMSPEDSSIYLCSGRTGQVDTEAFFGQGTRLTVV.

This sequence joins TRBV6-5 and TRBJ1-2; the D gene is possibly TRBD1 (5 bases). V lost 9 bases and J lost 4, with 15 bases in between. The CDR3 loop spans 13 amino acids. CDR1 MNHEY and CDR2 SVGAGI come from the germline V gene. The CDR3 region is CASLLGEGYGYTF. CDR3 DNA sequence: TGTGCCAGTCTCTTAGGGGAGGGCTATGGCTACACCTTC.

The V gene is TRBV6-5, the J gene TRBJ2-1, with 8 bases aligning to TRBD1. Trimming cost V 6 bases and J 7 bases; bases outside gene matches: 5. Germline-derived CDR1 and CDR2 are MNHEY and SVGAGI. The CDR3 runs to 13 residues. The CDR3 DNA follows: TGTGCCAGCAGCACGGACAGGGTGAATGAGCAGTTCTTC. It yields the protein CASSTDRVNEQFF.

V is TRBV7-2 and J is TRBJ1-5; tentatively, D is TRBD1 (6 bases). This CDR3 is 15 amino acids long. V lost 6 bases, J lost 2 bases, and 14 bases lay in between. Germline assignment: CDR1 SGHTA and CDR2 FQGNSA. The CDR3 protein is CASSPRGDGNQPQHF. The CDR3 DNA follows: TGTGCCAGCAGTCCCAGGGGTGACGGCAATCAGCCCCAGCATTTT.

The chain combines TRBV15 with TRBJ2-2, with TRBD1 as a possible D gene (5 bases). Trimming cost V 6 bases and J 3 bases, with 17 bases left between them. The CDR3 contains 16 residues. CDR1 LNHNV and CDR2 YYDKDF come from the germline V gene (reference sequence). The CDR3 DNA is TGTGCCACCAGAGGGGTACCGGCCCGCGACACCGGGGAGCTGTTTTTT. This codes for CATRGVPARDTGELFF.

V and J are TRBV4-2 and TRBJ2-2; D unresolved. Germline V gives CDR1 LGHNA, CDR2 YNFKEQ. This CDR3 comprises 15 residues. V lost 3 bases and J lost 7, with 15 bases in between. The CDR3 nucleotides read TGTGCCAGCAGCCAGCCGTCGGTGCCGGGCGGGGAGCTGTTTTTT. This codes for CASSQPSVPGGELFF.

The chain uses TRBV4-2 and TRBJ2-5; 14 bases are shared with TRBD2. V shed 2 bases and J 4 bases; nucleotides not matched to a gene: 6. The CDR3 extends over 17 amino acids. Germline assignment: CDR1 LGHNA and CDR2 YNFKEQ. The DNA for the CDR3 is TGTGCCAGCAGCCAAACCGGGACTAGCGGGGGCCCAGAGACCCAGTACTTC. It translates to CASSQTGTSGGPETQYF.

The chain uses TRBV4-1 and TRBJ2-7; TRBD2 matches 7 bases. This CDR3 contains 16 residues. Per the germline V gene, CDR1 is MGHRA and CDR2 is YSYEKL. The V segment lost 0 bases and the J segment 2 bases; nucleotides outside the gene matches: 7. The CDR3 loop reads CASSQESGGLAYEQYF. DNA for the CDR3: TGCGCCAGCAGCCAAGAATCCGGGGGGTTGGCCTACGAGCAGTACTTC.

The chain combines TRBV7-3 with TRBJ2-7; TRBD2 aligns across 8 bases. In germline, CDR1 is SGHTA, CDR2 FQGTGA. The CDR3 runs 15 residues. The ends lost 3 bases at V and 4 bases at J; junction bases unmatched: 8. CDR3 sequence reads: CASSFQGSGDYEQYF. CDR3 DNA: TGTGCCAGCAGCTTTCAGGGTAGCGGGGATTACGAGCAGTACTTC.

J is TRBJ2-3 and V is TRBV10-1, with D tentatively TRBD2 (7 bases). The germline V gene has CDR1 WNHNN and CDR2 SYGVQD (reference sequence). The V end was cut by 3 bases, the J end by 0 bases, with 16 bases between. The CDR3 runs 17 residues. CDR3 residues: CASSDPAAGASTDTQYF. The CDR3 DNA sequence: TGCGCCAGCAGTGATCCGGCGGCGGGGGCGAGCACAGATACGCAGTATTTT.